Each of the 27 T cell receptor beta chains below was sequenced from the same sample in a study of T cells in localized non-small cell lung cancer. Sequenced by immunoSEQ multiplex PCR; TCRdb stores in-frame clones only, minus some. The table has about 70,000 clones, around 85% seen once. Material: peripheral blood, obtained before any cancer treatment. The source is a male donor aged 60 or older with stage III squamous cell lung carcinoma.

V is TRBV15 and J is TRBJ2-1, with 10 bases matching TRBD1. This CDR3 region has 16 residues. Germline V gene sequence: CDR1 LNHNV, CDR2 YYDKDF (reference sequence). After removal of 1 base from V and 2 bases from J, the junction contained 2 bases not matched to a gene. The CDR3 bases are TGTGCCACCAGCAGAGGGGGGACAGGGGCCTACAATGAGCAGTTCTTC. This translates into CATSRGGTGAYNEQFF.

The chain has TRBV7-2 and TRBJ2-3, with D possibly matching TRBD2 (5 bases). Trimming shortened V by 2 bases and J by 6 bases, and 15 bases separated the two germline ends. Germline lookup yields CDR1 SGHTA and CDR2 FQGNSA. This CDR3 region has 15 residues. The CDR3 sequence: CASSLTEAPGDTQYF. The CDR3 nucleotides read TGTGCCAGCAGCTTAACGGAGGCCCCGGGGGATACGCAGTATTTT.

V gene TRBV5-1 combines with J gene TRBJ2-7, with TRBD1 identical over 8 bases. The V and J ends lost 4 bases and 1 base, in that order; junction bases with no gene match: 4. The CDR3 is 14 residues long. Germline V lookup: CDR1 SGHRS, CDR2 YFSETQ. This chain's CDR3 is CASSAQGASYEQYF. CDR3 DNA sequence: TGCGCCAGCAGCGCCCAGGGGGCTTCCTACGAGCAGTACTTC.

Of note for this clone: One junction end does not reproduce the germline sequence, and a read error may be involved. The V call is TRBV29-1, the J call TRBJ2-1, with D perhaps being TRBD1 or TRBD2 (5 bases each). Per the germline V gene, CDR1 is SQVTM and CDR2 is ANQGSEA. CDR3 size: 12 residues. CDR3 amino acids: CSAESLPGRQIF. The CDR3 coding sequence is TGCAGCGCCGAGAGTTTACCGGGACGGCAAATCTTC.

This chain links TRBV7-2 with TRBJ2-7, with 8 bases that match TRBD1. This CDR3 contains 14 residues. V lost 5 bases, J lost 0 bases, and 3 bases stayed unmatched. CDR1 is SGHTA, CDR2 FQGNSA, per germline. In DNA, the CDR3 is TGTGCCAGCAGCCGACAGGGGAGCTCCTACGAGCAGTACTTC. It specifies CASSRQGSSYEQYF.

The gene calls are TRBV7-2 and TRBJ1-5, with 7 bases lining up with TRBD1. CDR1 is SGHTA, CDR2 FQGNSA, per germline. CDR3 length equals 16 residues. V shed 1 base, J shed 1 base, and the junction held 4 bases outside the gene matches. The CDR3 region has the DNA TGTGCCAGCAGCTTAGATGCAGGGGGAAGCAATCAGCCCCAGCATTTT. It codes for CASSLDAGGSNQPQHF.

This clone was seen a handful of times. The rearrangement joins TRBV10-1 to TRBJ2-2; D is unclear. V was cut by 0 bases and J by 0 bases, with 8 bases left in between. The CDR3 has 16 residues. CDR1 is WNHNN, CDR2 SYGVQD, per germline (reference sequence). The CDR3 DNA reads TGCGCCAGCAGTGAGTCGATAGCAACGAACACCGGGGAGCTGTTTTTT. Its protein is CASSESIATNTGELFF.

The rearrangement joins TRBV18 to TRBJ1-2; D is undetermined. From germline, CDR1 is KGHSH and CDR2 LQKENI. This CDR3 comprises 12 residues. V was trimmed by 6 bases and J by 3 bases, leaving 8 bases between them. The CDR3 coding sequence is TGTGCCAGCTCCCCTACCGACTATGGCTACACCTTC. Its translation: CASSPTDYGYTF.

The chain carries TRBV7-2 and TRBJ2-5; TRBD1 agrees at 7 bases. The CDR3 is 15 amino acids. Looked up from germline, CDR1 is SGHTA and CDR2 is FQGNSA. V shed 5 bases and J 2 bases; nucleotides not matched to a gene: 8. This CDR3 reads CASSRPTGLQETQYF. CDR3 sequence (DNA): TGTGCCAGCAGCCGCCCGACAGGGTTACAAGAGACCCAGTACTTC.

This clone was seen only once. V gene TRBV25-1 combines with J gene TRBJ2-1; TRBD1 or TRBD2 may be the D gene (5 bases each). The CDR3 has 16 amino acids. V was shortened by 0 bases and J by 7 bases, with 16 bases between the two germline ends. The germline CDR1 and CDR2 sequences are MGHDK and SYGVNS. The CDR3 is CASSEYGQGPGNEQFF. CDR3 in DNA: TGTGCCAGCAGTGAATATGGGCAGGGACCAGGAAATGAGCAGTTCTTC.

The chain carries TRBV4-1 and TRBJ1-5; tentatively, D is TRBD1 (5 bases). The CDR3 has 16 residues. The V end lost 0 bases, the J end lost 5 bases, and 14 bases lay between the germline ends. Germline loops: CDR1 MGHRA, CDR2 YSYEKL. The CDR3: CASSQEHQGRDQPQHF. The CDR3 DNA reads as TGCGCCAGCAGCCAAGAACACCAGGGAAGGGATCAGCCCCAGCATTTT.

The J gene is TRBJ1-4, the V gene TRBV5-1; TRBD1 matches 10 bases. The CDR3 runs 15 residues. Germline V gives CDR1 SGHRS, CDR2 YFSETQ. Germline trimming cut 4 bases from V and 4 bases from J; bases unmatched to any gene: 4. In DNA, the CDR3 is TGCGCCAGCAGCCGGGGACAGGGGAGTAATGAAAAACTGTTTTTT. Its protein product is CASSRGQGSNEKLFF.

The chain uses TRBV6-6 and TRBJ1-5, with a weak D call TRBD1 (5 bases). Germline V gene sequence: CDR1 MNHNY, CDR2 SVGAGI (reference sequence). The V gene lost 4 bases and the J gene lost 2 bases, with 6 bases spanning the gap. The CDR3 sequence is 13 residues long. The chain's CDR3 is CASSLQGNQPQHF. The CDR3 DNA follows: TGTGCCAGCAGTTTACAGGGCAATCAGCCCCAGCATTTT.

The V call is TRBV13, the J call TRBJ2-4; D is perhaps TRBD1 (6 bases). The length of the CDR3 is 15 residues. Trimming pared 5 bases from V and 0 bases from J, leaving 11 bases between. The germline gives CDR1 PRHDT, CDR2 FYEKMQ (reference sequence). Here the CDR3 reads CASSPQGLAKNIQYF. CDR3 nucleotide sequence: TGTGCCAGCAGCCCACAGGGCCTAGCCAAAAACATTCAGTACTTC.

Written as DNA, the CDR3 is TGCGCCAGCAGCTTGAGTCTAGCAGAGACCCAGTACTTC. Its protein is CASSLSLAETQYF. J is TRBJ2-5 and V is TRBV5-1, with D possibly matching TRBD2 (5 bases). The germline V gene encodes CDR1 SGHRS and CDR2 YFSETQ. The V end was cut by 1 base, the J end by 4 bases, with 8 bases between. The CDR3 loop spans 13 amino acids.

The rearrangement links TRBV30 to TRBJ2-2; 8 bases line up with TRBD1. V lost 4 bases, J lost 4 bases, and 2 bases stayed unmatched. This CDR3 is 13 amino acids long. Germline V gene lookup returns CDR1 GTSNPN and CDR2 SVGIG (reference sequence). The CDR3 region is CAWNRGATGELFF. CDR3 bases: TGTGCCTGGAACAGGGGGGCCACCGGGGAGCTGTTTTTT.

This clone was detected only once. This chain uses TRBV6-5 with TRBJ1-2, with TRBD1 matching 10 bases. Germline trimming cut 4 bases from V and 7 bases from J; bases unmatched to any gene: 12. Germline lookup yields CDR1 MNHEY and CDR2 SVGAGI. This CDR3 has 16 amino acids. CDR3 region: CASSSPPGTGVSGYTF. The CDR3 region has the DNA TGTGCCAGCAGTTCCCCCCCCGGGACAGGGGTGTCTGGCTACACCTTC.

V usage is TRBV29-1 and J usage is TRBJ2-5; D unclear. The germline CDR1 and CDR2 sequences are SQVTM and ANQGSEA. The CDR3 has 13 amino acids. V was cut by 2 bases and J by 7 bases, with 14 bases left in between. The CDR3 loop is CSVEQSEWGTQYF. The DNA of the CDR3 is TGCAGCGTTGAACAGAGTGAATGGGGGACCCAGTACTTC.

This clone rates as medium-sized. J is TRBJ2-3 and V is TRBV7-9; unclear D gene. This CDR3 comprises 16 residues. Trimming took off 3 bases at V and 3 bases at J, with 16 bases between the two ends. In germline, CDR1 is SEHNR, CDR2 FQNEAQ (reference sequence). CDR3 amino acids: CASSLPSHDLTDTQYF. The CDR3, as DNA: TGTGCCAGCAGCTTGCCTTCCCATGATTTGACAGATACGCAGTATTTT.

V and J are TRBV7-2 and TRBJ2-1, with D possibly matching TRBD1 (6 bases). Germline V gene sequence: CDR1 SGHTA, CDR2 FQGNSA. This CDR3 is built from 19 residues. V was cut by 3 bases and J by 4 bases, with 25 bases left in between. CDR3 nucleotides: TGTGCCAGCAGCTTCAGCTATGCAGGGAACAGGGATTTATACAATGAGCAGTTCTTC. This encodes CASSFSYAGNRDLYNEQFF.

V is TRBV7-2 and J is TRBJ2-5; no clear D. Trimming took off 5 bases at V and 1 base at J, with 11 bases between the two ends. The V gene's germline CDR1 is SGHTA and CDR2 FQGNSA. The CDR3 is made up of 14 amino acids. The CDR3 DNA follows: TGTGCCAGCAGCCCCATGGCCGCCCAAGAGACCCAGTACTTC. As protein: CASSPMAAQETQYF. Full variable domain (outside the CDR3, taken from reference TRBV7-2 and TRBJ2-5): GAGVSQSPSNKVTEKGKDVELRCDPISGHTALYWYRQSLGQGLEFLIYFQGNSAPDKSGLPSDRFSAERTGGSVSTLTIQRTQQEDSAVYLCASSPMAAQETQYFGPGTRLLVL.

The chain links TRBV5-4 to TRBJ2-5, with D perhaps matching TRBD2 (5 bases). The CDR3 loop spans 15 amino acids. V was shortened by 0 bases and J by 1 base, with 10 bases between the two germline ends. CDR1 is SGHNT, CDR2 YYREEE, per germline (reference sequence). CDR3 in DNA: TGTGCCAGCAGCTTGGCCTGGGCGGGCCAAGAGACCCAGTACTTC. This translates into CASSLAWAGQETQYF.

The V and J genes are TRBV6-5 and TRBJ1-2; 9 nucleotides match TRBD1. V lost 0 bases, J lost 6 bases, and 5 bases stayed unmatched. CDR1 is MNHEY and CDR2 is SVGAGI in the germline V gene. The CDR3 spans 15 residues. CDR3 nucleotides: TGTGCCAGCAGTTACTCGAGGACAGGGGTCCATGGCTACACCTTC. The encoded protein is CASSYSRTGVHGYTF.

This clone was seen a handful of times. This sequence joins TRBV5-1 and TRBJ1-6; the match to TRBD1 covers 10 bases. The CDR3 extends over 16 amino acids. In germline, CDR1 is SGHRS, CDR2 YFSETQ. V dropped 4 bases and J dropped 7; count of bases not matched to a gene: 8. The CDR3 spells CASSKTTGQGNSPLHF. CDR3 coding DNA: TGCGCCAGCAGCAAAACCACGGGACAGGGGAATTCACCCCTCCACTTT.

This chain links TRBV5-6 with TRBJ1-2; no definite D call. CDR1 and CDR2 (germline): SGHDT, YYEEEE. This CDR3 contains 14 residues. V lost 3 bases, J lost 5 bases, and 14 bases lay in between. The CDR3 spells CASSSIRSLYGYTF. CDR3 nucleotide sequence: TGTGCCAGCAGCTCTATTCGCTCATTATATGGCTACACCTTC.

V usage is TRBV11-2 and J usage is TRBJ2-5; D is unclear. CDR1 is SGHAT and CDR2 is FQNNGV in the germline V gene. Trimming removed 1 base from V and 5 bases from J, with 17 bases in between. This CDR3 is built from 16 residues. The CDR3 bases are TGTGCCAGCAGCTTAGTATTGGGGAATCTTGGGGAGACCCAGTACTTC. This gives the protein CASSLVLGNLGETQYF.

This clone was observed once. This chain joins TRBV5-5 and TRBJ1-4; D not resolved. This CDR3 comprises 13 residues. CDR1 SGHKS and CDR2 YYEKEE come from the germline V gene (reference sequence). Trimming pared 6 bases from V and 7 bases from J, leaving 13 bases between. CDR3 sequence: CASTRGSTEKLFF. The CDR3 DNA sequence: TGTGCCAGCACTCGAGGTTCTACTGAAAAACTGTTTTTT. Supplemented by reference TRBV5-5 and TRBJ1-4, the full variable domain reads DAGVTQSPTHLIKTRGQQVTLRCSPISGHKSVSWYQQVLGQGPQFIFQYYEKEERGRGNFPDRFSARQFPNYSSELNVNALLLGDSALYLCASTRGSTEKLFFGSGTQLSVL.